This T cell receptor (beta chain) was obtained from a study of beta chain features in type 1 diabetes. The study reverse transcribed the entire isolated RNA, so it sequenced expressed TCRB transcripts. This table comes from immunoSEQ multiplex PCR, and its TCRdb copy is limited to in-frame clones, with some not included. The sample yields some 400,000 clones, about 15% seen once. This CDR3 region has 14 residues. CDR1 and CDR2 (germline): SEHNR, FQNEAQ (reference sequence). Trimming removed 7 bases from V and 3 bases from J, with 15 bases in between. Whole-study results and caveats: Lower insertion and higher deletion counts appeared at VDJ junctions in type 1 diabetes patients.

Remarks on this clone: Its specificity is not known.

The specimen sequenced was naive CD4+ T cells from blood. This TCR was sampled from a woman aged 18-29 years in good health. This sequence joins TRBV7-9 and TRBJ1-1; D is possibly TRBD1 (5 bases). CDR3 bases: TGTGCCAGCACCTCGGGACGGGGGGACACTGAAGCTTTCTTT. It yields the protein CASTSGRGDTEAFF.